These 2 T cell receptor beta chains were sequenced from one sample in a study of T-cell reconstitution after alpha-beta-depleted transplantation in children. TCRbeta library preparation incorporated unique molecular identifiers. TCRdb re-called the PCR reads with MiXCR, one entry per CDR3 protein. The data show hundreds of thousands of distinct CDR3 sequences, approximately 15% seen once. The input for sequencing was PBMCs from the stem cell graft donor, taken from the stem cell graft. The receptors were sampled from a human donor who donated a stem cell graft to a child with acute myeloid leukemia.

The rearrangement links TRBV12-3 or TRBV12-4 to TRBJ1-2; 7 nucleotides match TRBD1. V lost 2 bases and J lost 5; bases outside the gene matches: 5. CDR3 length equals 14 residues. CDR3 bases: TGTGCCAGCAGTTTATTAGGGACAGCTTATGGCTACACCTTC. Translated: CASSLLGTAYGYTF.

This clonotype was recorded many times. The chain joins TRBV4-3 to TRBJ2-5; 7 bases are a match to TRBD1. Germline V CDR1 and CDR2: LGHNA, YSLEER. The V segment lost 3 bases and the J segment 3 bases; nucleotides outside the gene matches: 4. The CDR3 has 14 residues. The CDR3 DNA follows: TGCGCCAGCAGCCACGCCGGGACAGAAGAGACCCAGTACTTC. Protein product: CASSHAGTEETQYF.